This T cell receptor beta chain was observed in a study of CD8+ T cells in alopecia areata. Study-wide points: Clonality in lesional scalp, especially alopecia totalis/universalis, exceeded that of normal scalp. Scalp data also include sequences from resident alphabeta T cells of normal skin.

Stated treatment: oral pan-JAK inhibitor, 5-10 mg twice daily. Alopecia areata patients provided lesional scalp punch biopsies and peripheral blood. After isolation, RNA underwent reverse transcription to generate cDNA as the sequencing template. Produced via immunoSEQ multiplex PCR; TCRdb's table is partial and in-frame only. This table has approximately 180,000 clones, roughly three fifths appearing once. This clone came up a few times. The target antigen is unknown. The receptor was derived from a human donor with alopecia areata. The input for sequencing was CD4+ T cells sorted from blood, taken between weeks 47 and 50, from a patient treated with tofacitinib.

CDR3 in DNA: TGTGCCAGCGGGGGACAGGGGATGTATTCACCCCTCCACTTT. It translates to CASGGQGMYSPLHF. The J gene is TRBJ1-6, the V gene TRBV5-6; TRBD1 aligns across 10 bases. Per the germline V gene, CDR1 is SGHDT and CDR2 is YYEEEE. CDR3 length: 14 amino acids. V was pared by 7 bases and J by 8 bases, with 6 bases of the junction left unmatched.